This entry is about one TCR beta chain. What it binds is not known. This entry belongs to a study of STAT5B mutations in CD4+ large granular lymphocyte leukemia. Whole-study findings and limits: 25% of private leukemic clonotypes occurred rarely in other patients' non-leukemic repertoires.

The CDR3 contains 21 residues. From germline, CDR1 is MGHRA and CDR2 YSYEKL. Trimming left V 0 bases short and J 0 bases short, with 26 bases between. Clones were sequenced by immunoSEQ multiplex PCR, and TCRdb holds only the in-frame ones, with some missing. The top ten hold roughly 6.9% of the sample, which has over 30,000 clones, over 65% seen once. Controls came from buffy coats of healthy blood donors. This TCR was sampled from a human donor in good health. The chain joins TRBV4-1 to TRBJ1-1; D call uncertain. What was sequenced was CD4+ T cells from blood buffy coats. CDR3 sequence: CASSQDGPEFAGIAMNTEAFF. The DNA for the CDR3 is TGCGCCAGCAGCCAAGACGGACCTGAATTTGCGGGAATCGCCATGAACACTGAAGCTTTCTTT.